A selection of T cell receptor beta chains follows, all from one sample in a study of T cells in Graves' hyperthyroidism and ophthalmopathy. TCRdb ran MiXCR on the multiplex PCR reads and lists one entry per CDR3 protein. The sample gives more than 550,000 distinct CDR3 sequences, around a sixth of which show up once; 15% is in the top ten. The sample comprised blood. Receptors originate from a man aged 50-60 years with Graves' hyperthyroidism. Each CDR3 is given with its conserved first and last residue. D genes are given only for firm matches. Clone size is given for some rows only: seen once, a few or many times, or a class if the clone is expanded.

D gene,J gene,clone size,V gene,CDR3 protein,CDR3 DNA
-,TRBJ2-2,-,TRBV27,CASSLSWLYTGELFF,TGTGCCAGCAGTTTATCATGGCTTTACACCGGGGAGCTGTTTTTT
-,TRBJ1-2,-,TRBV5-1,CASSLDRVGIGGYTF,TGCGCCAGCAGCTTGGACAGGGTCGGAATTGGAGGCTACACCTTC
TRBD2,TRBJ2-7,many,TRBV7-2,CASSLAGGRGYEQYF,TGTGCCAGCAGCTTAGCTGGCGGGAGGGGATACGAGCAGTACTTC
TRBD1,TRBJ1-4,-,TRBV4-3,CASSHQGVADEKLFF,TGCGCCAGCAGCCATCAGGGGGTGGCGGATGAAAAACTGTTTTTT
TRBD2,TRBJ2-5,-,TRBV5-1,CASNRWGLAEETQYF,TGCGCCAGCAACCGGTGGGGACTAGCGGAAGAGACCCAGTACTTC
TRBD2,TRBJ2-1,-,TRBV30,CAWSKTSGRVNEQFF,TGTGCCTGGAGTAAGACTAGCGGGAGAGTGAATGAGCAGTTCTTC
TRBD1,TRBJ2-7,few,TRBV9,CASSVGFGTGYYEQYF,TGTGCCAGCAGCGTAGGTTTTGGGACAGGGTACTACGAGCAGTACTTC
-,TRBJ1-1,few,TRBV9,CASSVAPDSYLNTEAFF,TGTGCCAGCAGCGTAGCACCCGACAGCTACTTGAACACTGAAGCTTTCTTT
-,TRBJ2-7,few,TRBV15,CATSREGTYYEQYF,TGTGCCACCAGCAGAGAAGGGACTTACTACGAGCAGTACTTC
-,TRBJ1-1,many,TRBV6-1,CASKSAENTEAFF,TGTGCCAGCAAATCGGCCGAGAACACTGAAGCTTTCTTT
-,TRBJ2-7,few,TRBV5-1,CASSSLRDEQYF,TGCGCCAGCAGTTCACTCCGGGACGAGCAGTACTTC
-,TRBJ2-5,few,TRBV28,CASSPSVLGVVQETQYF,TGTGCCAGCAGCCCGAGTGTGTTGGGGGTTGTCCAAGAGACCCAGTACTTC
-,TRBJ1-1,-,TRBV28,CASSPHQKGNTEASF,TGTGCCAGCAGTCCACACCAAAAAGGGAACACTGAAGCTTCCTTT
-,TRBJ2-7,many,TRBV7-2,CASSLLGSYEQYF,TGTGCCAGCAGCTTACTAGGGTCCTACGAGCAGTACTTC
TRBD2,TRBJ2-1,many,TRBV24-1,CATSDSGLAGFGEQFF,TGTGCCACCAGTGACTCGGGACTAGCGGGCTTTGGGGAGCAGTTCTTC
-,TRBJ2-5,-,TRBV4-1,CASSQLTTARDQETQYF,TGCGCCAGCAGCCAACTGACGACAGCCAGGGACCAAGAGACCCAGTACTTC
TRBD2,TRBJ2-7,-,TRBV25-1,CASSDSWGLGVEQYF,TGTGCCAGCAGTGATTCTTGGGGACTAGGCGTCGAGCAGTACTTC
-,TRBJ2-7,-,TRBV5-8,CASSLGVFGHGAYEQYF,TGTGCCAGCAGCTTGGGGGTTTTTGGACACGGGGCCTACGAGCAGTACTTC
TRBD2,TRBJ2-3,few,TRBV27,CASSLSGLAGGPPDTQYF,TGTGCCAGCAGTTTATCGGGACTAGCGGGAGGGCCCCCAGATACGCAGTATTTT
TRBD2,TRBJ2-2,many,TRBV12-3/TRBV12-4,CASSPLAGAVGTGELFF,TGTGCCAGCAGTCCCCTAGCGGGAGCGGTTGGCACCGGGGAGCTGTTTTTT
TRBD2,TRBJ2-1,-,TRBV10-1,CATSGTVTSGRYNEQFF,TGCGCCACCTCCGGGACGGTAACTAGCGGGAGGTACAATGAGCAGTTCTTC
TRBD1,TRBJ1-1,many,TRBV9,CASSPHTGAVNTEAFF,TGTGCCAGCAGCCCCCACACAGGGGCGGTGAACACTGAAGCTTTCTTT
TRBD1,TRBJ2-7,many,TRBV28,CASSFSFRGQGSYEQYF,TGTGCCAGCAGTTTTAGTTTTAGAGGACAGGGCTCCTACGAGCAGTACTTC
TRBD1,TRBJ1-4,few,TRBV5-5,CASTNVGQGATNEKLFF,TGTGCCAGCACCAACGTCGGACAGGGAGCAACTAATGAAAAACTGTTTTTT
TRBD1,TRBJ1-4,-,TRBV6-2/TRBV6-3,CASSNGQGSSELFF,TGTGCCAGCAGTAACGGACAGGGCAGCTCGGAACTGTTTTTT
-,TRBJ2-7,-,TRBV27,CASSLRWAYEQYF,TGTGCCAGCAGTTTACGCTGGGCCTACGAGCAGTACTTC
TRBD2,TRBJ2-5,-,TRBV29-1,CSVEEWTSGRETQYF,TGCAGCGTTGAAGAATGGACTAGCGGGAGAGAGACCCAGTACTTC
-,TRBJ1-5,many,TRBV6-1,CASSDGGAGQPQHF,TGTGCCAGCAGTGACGGGGGGGCCGGTCAGCCCCAGCATTTT
TRBD2,TRBJ2-3,-,TRBV20-1,CSARSGTSSTDTKYF,TGCAGTGCTAGATCCGGGACTAGTAGCACAGATACGAAGTATTTT
TRBD2,TRBJ2-4,many,TRBV11-2,CASSLGAGTKNIQYF,TGTGCCAGCAGCTTGGGAGCGGGAACCAAAAACATTCAGTACTTC
-,TRBJ2-1,-,TRBV6-1,CASSYGWDYNEQFF,TGTGCCAGCAGTTATGGGTGGGACTACAATGAGCAGTTCTTC
TRBD2,TRBJ2-1,few,TRBV7-2,CVSSISGSSYNEQFF,TGTGTCAGCAGCATCAGCGGGAGCTCCTACAATGAGCAGTTCTTC
TRBD1,TRBJ1-5,-,TRBV19,CASAQGFRGQPQHF,TGTGCCAGCGCACAGGGGTTCAGGGGTCAGCCCCAGCATTTT